This T cell receptor (beta chain) was recorded in a study of regulatory T cells in long-lasting Graves disease (dated by TCRdb to the early 2020s). Notes on the research overall: Newly diagnosed Graves' disease patients had taken antithyroid drugs for less than 3 months. Persistent Graves' disease patients were compared with newly diagnosed Graves' disease patients by peripheral blood TCR sequencing and RNA sequencing. The study was conducted in China and was registered as a clinical trial. TCR sequencing covered roughly 13 persistent and around 20 newly diagnosed Graves' disease patients, around 35 samples in total. The study at large found these results: A larger number of public clonotypes was shared among persistent patients (approximately 3,000) than among newly diagnosed patients (about 990). Because the primary lesion, thyroid tissue, could not be accessed, the study looked at peripheral blood alone. Sequencing and analysis were limited to the TCR beta chain. The authors acknowledged the small sample size as a limitation that may reduce accuracy. Compared with newly diagnosed patients, persistent Graves' disease patients had lower TCR Shannon entropy and fewer highly expanded clones, which suggests clonal expansion. Persistent disease showed preferential use of TRBV28, TRBJ1-2 and TRBJ2-5, whereas newly diagnosed disease favored TRBV20-1 and TRBJ2-1.

The germline V gene encodes CDR1 MGHDK and CDR2 SYGVNS. The cysteine opens and the phenylalanine closes a CDR3 of 16 amino acids. The DNA shown is the 48-base CDR3, in frame from base 1. The V end loses 6 bases and the J end loses 5 bases, and a stretch of 23 bases separates them. Turning to this clonotype: Its antigen is still unknown. Base qualities were left out, and no much larger clone turns up one base away.

The method behind the library was multiplex PCR. The instrument given in TCRdb is Illumina HiSeq 4000. iRepertoire HTBI primers and Arm-PCR amplification of CDR3 regions were used to construct TCR beta libraries. PCR products were gel purified before sequencing. Concerning the study's data processing: Across samples, around 62 TRBV and over 11 TRBJ segments were identified and used for gene usage analysis of CDR3 amino acid clonotypes. COPE and FqMerger were used to merge the filtered high-quality paired reads into contigs. BLAST was used to align contigs to the IMGT TRBV, TRBD and TRBJ reference genes, and CDR3 was defined following IMGT. Clonotypes above 0.1% frequency were classified as highly expanded clones. Shannon entropy was used to measure repertoire diversity, and the Gini coefficient was used to measure V-J evenness. A clonotype found in more than one individual was treated as public. Using fastp at Q25 and MiXCR, TCRdb reprocessed the public reads and kept productive beta chains. Rows are unified per CDR3 protein, each entry keeping the most common DNA and genes. TCRdb's processing, not the authors', yielded these V and J calls. In all, the sample holds hundreds of thousands of distinct CDR3 sequences, and around 15% of those were seen once. Around 13% of the sample comes from the top ten.

The label giving this sample's time point can be read as: newly diagnosed GD, antithyroid drugs for less than 3 months. RNA was extracted from PBMCs in TRIzol for both TCR sequencing and RNA sequencing. The diagnosis of Graves' disease followed American Thyroid Association guidelines. The patients came from an endocrinology department in Xi'an, China. Each patient gave 8.5 to 9.5 milliliters of peripheral blood, collected in an EDTA anticoagulant tube. Ficoll Paque Plus density gradient separation was used to isolate PBMCs, and no further T cell sorting was done. An Agilent 2100 Bioanalyzer and agarose gel were used to assess RNA quality, and a NanoDrop 2000 was used to measure RNA concentration. The data also belong to a second study, concerning T cells in Graves' hyperthyroidism and ophthalmopathy. The second source states: Stable Graves' hyperthyroidism was defined as no progression to ophthalmopathy during 18 months of follow-up. Hyperthyroidism patients were newly diagnosed, had a disease duration of under 2 months, and were aged 18 to 65 years. Any patient with an uncontrolled infection, another autoimmune disease, pregnancy or lactation was excluded. Diagnoses were based on clinical symptoms, serum thyroxine and TRAb, thyroid ultrasound and orbital computed tomography. The first round of RT-PCR for the TCR CDR3 was performed with the HTBI primer set and the Qiagen OneStep RT-PCR kit. Most expanded thyroid clonotypes (frequency above 0.001) were also detected in blood, a finding suggesting that blood repertoires may reflect thyroid immune responses. Ophthalmopathy was separated from stable hyperthyroidism by a 13 V-J signature model, with around 88% sensitivity and approximately 84% specificity obtained in cross-validation and 80%/75% obtained in testing. In validation, the model predicted progression to ophthalmopathy with approximately 70% sensitivity and approximately 74% specificity, a median of 6.5 months before onset. TCR V-J signatures able to tell the groups apart were searched for in a discovery cohort of more than 90 patients, of whom 43 had Graves' ophthalmopathy and 57 had stable Graves' hyperthyroidism. Whether ophthalmopathy could be predicted prospectively was tested in an independent validation cohort made up of roughly 20 hyperthyroidism patients plus 17 patients who later progressed to ophthalmopathy. The 100 discovery patients were randomly split 7:3 into training and test sets. In addition, the study compared T-cell repertoires in thyroid tissue and in blood from several Graves' hyperthyroidism patients. After sampling, hyperthyroidism patients received methimazole starting at 30 mg daily, and ophthalmopathy patients received high-dose intravenous methylprednisolone. The libraries were constructed in a second round of multiplex PCR and then size-selected and purified. Sequencing of the libraries was done on an Illumina HiSeq2000 using paired-end 100 bp reads. Raw data were processed with SOAPnuke, discarding reads with adapters, uncalled bases, mean Phred below 15, or no exact constant-primer or identifier match. COPE v1.2.5 was used to merge high-quality paired reads, and clonotypes were defined as unique nucleotide sequences. Clonotypes were aligned to IMGT TRBV, TRBD and TRBJ reference segments using MiTCR v1.1. The analysis included only V-J combinations with a frequency above 0.0001, which together covered around 99% of the repertoires. A TCS score was defined as the ratio between F50 (clonal expansion) and ExV (chaos), using BLOSUM62-based TCRdist between CDR3 peptides within each V-J. Welch's t-statistics and random forest reduced some 510 V-J features to 13, which were used in a naive Bayes classifier (R e1071). No statistical method was used to fix the sample size in advance, and group allocation was not hidden from the investigators. According to the paper, TCR Vbeta CDR3 sequencing was carried out on over 130 peripheral blood samples, which came from under 50 ophthalmopathy, 70 to 80 hyperthyroidism and roughly 17 progressor patients.

This specimen consisted of peripheral blood mononuclear cells (PBMCs), obtained at new diagnosis, from a patient treated with antithyroid drugs. Recombination joined TRBV25-1 with TRBJ2-7; the D call is tentative, TRBD1 or TRBD2, as each matches 6 bases. The TCR sequence derives from a man younger than 30 with Graves disease. Donor details come from another sample of the same person, matched by shared clones. Here is the DNA: TGTGCCAGCAGAGGGGGGTGGGACCCCCAGATCCACGAGCAGTACTTC. This encodes CASRGGWDPQIHEQYF.